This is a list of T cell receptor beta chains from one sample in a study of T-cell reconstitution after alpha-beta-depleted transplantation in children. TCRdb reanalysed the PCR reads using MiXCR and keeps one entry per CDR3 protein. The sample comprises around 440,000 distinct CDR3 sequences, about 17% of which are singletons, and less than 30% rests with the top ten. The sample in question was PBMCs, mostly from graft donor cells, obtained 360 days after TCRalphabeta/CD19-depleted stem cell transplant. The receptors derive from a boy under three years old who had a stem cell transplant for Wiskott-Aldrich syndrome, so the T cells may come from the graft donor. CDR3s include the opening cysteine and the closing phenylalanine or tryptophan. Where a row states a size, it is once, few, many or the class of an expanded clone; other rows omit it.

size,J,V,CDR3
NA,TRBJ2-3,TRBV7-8,CASSFKSGGYTDTQYF
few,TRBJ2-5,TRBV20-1,CSASLADETQYF
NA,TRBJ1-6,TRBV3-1,CASSQANQGSPLHF
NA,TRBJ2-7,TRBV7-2,CASSFGTNIYEQYF
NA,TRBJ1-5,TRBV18,CASSPQGGSNQPQHF
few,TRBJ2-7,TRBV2,CASSEALYTLESVGHTYEQYF
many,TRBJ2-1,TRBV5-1,CASSLGLLYNEQFF
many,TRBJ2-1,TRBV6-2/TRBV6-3,CASSYFYNEQFF
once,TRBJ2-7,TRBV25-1,CASSEWRDGYEQYF
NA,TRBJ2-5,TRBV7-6,CASSGFPGPKETQYF
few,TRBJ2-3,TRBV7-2,CASSYWDRADTQYF
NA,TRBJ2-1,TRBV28,CASSSLWTSGRAYNEQFF
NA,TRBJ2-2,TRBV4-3,CASSLTSGRRTGELFF
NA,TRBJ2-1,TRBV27,CASSLGSREQFF
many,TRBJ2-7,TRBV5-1,CASSLAAGTYEQYF
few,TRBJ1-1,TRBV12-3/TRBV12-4,CASSPIGGVNTEAFF
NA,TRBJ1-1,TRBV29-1,CSVAIREAFF
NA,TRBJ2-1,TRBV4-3,CASSQETYGGEQFF
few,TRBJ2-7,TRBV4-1,CASSQDRSSPYEQYF
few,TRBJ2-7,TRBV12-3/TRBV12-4,CASRPSGSSYEQYF
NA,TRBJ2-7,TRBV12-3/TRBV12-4,CASSLLPSGLYEQYF
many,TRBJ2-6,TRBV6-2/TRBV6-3,CASDTGQPGANVLTF
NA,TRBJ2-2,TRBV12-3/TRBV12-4,CASGGGLLTGELFF
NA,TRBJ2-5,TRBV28,CASSLWGGSRETQYF
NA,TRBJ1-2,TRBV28,CASLGRRPLANYGYTF
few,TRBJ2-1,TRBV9,CASSVGSGSGHGYNEQFF
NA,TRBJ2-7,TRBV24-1,CATRGNRGDEQYF
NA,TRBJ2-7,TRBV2,CASSGDSYEQYF
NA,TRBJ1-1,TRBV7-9,CASSLGTVGNTEAFF
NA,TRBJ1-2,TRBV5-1,CASSPDRSDGYTF
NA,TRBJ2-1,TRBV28,CASSEYSMRQFF
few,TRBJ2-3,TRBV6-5,CASSYVKVGHLSTDTQYF
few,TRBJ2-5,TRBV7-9,CASSFGPWTASQETQYF
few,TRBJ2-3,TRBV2,CASSVDQRTDTQYF
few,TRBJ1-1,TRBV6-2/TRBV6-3,CASGDSLNTEAFF
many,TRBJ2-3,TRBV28,CASSLGGASTDTQYF
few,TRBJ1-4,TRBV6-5,CASSYARATNEKLFF
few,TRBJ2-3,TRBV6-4,CASSERLAGMVTQYF
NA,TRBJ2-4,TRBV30,CAWSAGTSGSLAKNIQYF
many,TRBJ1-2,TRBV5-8,CASSLGPTILSGYGYTF
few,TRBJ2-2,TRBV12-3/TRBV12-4,CASSRLVGTNTGELFF